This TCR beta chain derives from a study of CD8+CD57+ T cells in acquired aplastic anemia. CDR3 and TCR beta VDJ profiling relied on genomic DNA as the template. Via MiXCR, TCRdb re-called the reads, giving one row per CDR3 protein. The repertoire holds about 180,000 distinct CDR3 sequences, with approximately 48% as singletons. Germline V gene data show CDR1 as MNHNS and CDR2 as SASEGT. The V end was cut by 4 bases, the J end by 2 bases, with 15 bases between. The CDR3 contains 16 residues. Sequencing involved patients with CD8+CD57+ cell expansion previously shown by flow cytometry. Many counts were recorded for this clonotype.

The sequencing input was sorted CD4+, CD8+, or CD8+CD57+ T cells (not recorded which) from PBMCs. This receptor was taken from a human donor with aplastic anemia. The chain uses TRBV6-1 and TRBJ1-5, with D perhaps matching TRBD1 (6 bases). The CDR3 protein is CASSGTGRGGNQPQHF. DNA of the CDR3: TGTGCCAGCAGTGGAACAGGGAGAGGCGGCAATCAGCCCCAGCATTTT.